This T cell receptor beta chain appears in the sequencing data of a study of T-cell memory formation after mild COVID-19. Points from the study as a whole: Memory from before infection featured some responding clones, which suggests cross-reactive memory joined. Day 15 to 85 contracting clones showed balanced CD4/CD8; later expanders leaned CD4+. CD4+ contracting clones lay mainly in CM and EM, CD8+ ones in EMRA.

A few counts support this clonotype. Its antigen is not known. The TCR alpha and TCR beta cDNA libraries, bearing sample barcodes and UMIs, were generated by 5'RACE using constant-segment primers. TCRdb independently ran MiXCR on the 5' RACE reads; one entry per CDR3 protein. Here the sample spans roughly 500,000 distinct CDR3 sequences, roughly 22% being singletons. Trimming left V 7 bases short and J 0 bases short, with 14 bases between. Germline values: CDR1 SQVTM, CDR2 ANQGSEA. The CDR3 sequence is 14 residues long. The sequence came from an adult woman who had mild COVID-19 (a few samples of this study predate the infection). Cell type and time point are not known. The sequenced material came from PBMCs or a T cell subset sorted from them (not recorded which). J is TRBJ2-3 and V is TRBV29-1, with D possibly being TRBD1 or TRBD2 (6 bases each). The CDR3 sequence: CSARKGGSTDTQYF. The DNA for the CDR3 is TGCAGCGCTCGTAAGGGGGGAAGCACAGATACGCAGTATTTT.